There are a few counts of the clone carrying this T cell receptor (beta chain). Other nucleotide sequences in the sample specify the same CDR3. This sample stems from a study of OX40 agonist ivuxolimab in advanced cancers. Looking at the study overall: Patients assigned to dose escalation were diagnosed with hepatocellular carcinoma, melanoma, renal cell or head and neck cancer.

The CDR3 runs 12 residues. Trimming removed 3 bases at V and 4 bases at J, with 4 bases between. The germline V gene has CDR1 SGHTS and CDR2 YDEGEE. TCRdb's copy holds only in-frame clones and misses some; the assay was immunoSEQ multiplex PCR. The data show tens of thousands of clones, with around 83% seen just once and roughly a sixth held by the top ten. This chain uses TRBV5-8 with TRBJ1-4; D gene uncertain. Sequences were derived from CD4+ or CD8+ T cells sorted from blood, sampled in a trial of the OX40 agonist ivuxolimab. The TCR was taken from an adult with an advanced solid tumor such as melanoma, head and neck, liver or kidney cancer. CDR3 protein: CASSSYNEKLFF. The CDR3 DNA is TGTGCCAGCAGCTCGTATAATGAAAAACTGTTTTTT.